The 21 T cell receptor beta chains below all came from one sample that was sequenced in a study of blood T cell repertoires in COVID-19. Here immunoSEQ multiplex PCR was the method, and the copy in TCRdb shows in-frame clones only, minus some. The table includes some 70,000 clones, 70% to 90% detected once. Sample: peripheral blood. The source is a woman in her 50s with COVID-19, enrolled during active disease.

V gene TRBV6-5 combines with J gene TRBJ2-1; possibly TRBD1 for D (5 bases). From germline, CDR1 is MNHEY and CDR2 SVGAGI. The CDR3 extends over 12 amino acids. Trimming took 6 bases from V and 12 from J, leaving 15 bases between them. The CDR3 is CASRAAGKAQFF. In nucleotides, the CDR3 is TGTGCCAGCAGAGCCGCAGGGAAGGCGCAGTTCTTC.

The chain recombines TRBV5-6 with TRBJ1-2, with D possibly TRBD1 on 5 matching bases. This CDR3 has 14 residues. V was pared by 3 bases and J by 6 bases, with 15 bases between. The germline gives CDR1 SGHDT, CDR2 YYEEEE. CDR3 region: CASSWATGSNGYTF. The CDR3 DNA is TGTGCCAGCAGCTGGGCTACAGGATCGAATGGCTACACCTTC.

V and J are TRBV4-1 and TRBJ2-3, with a tentative D call TRBD2 (5 bases). The CDR3 consists of 14 residues. CDR1 and CDR2 (germline): MGHRA, YSYEKL. V was pared by 3 bases and J by 6 bases, with 13 bases between. CDR3 nucleotide sequence: TGCGCCAGCAGCCAGGACTTGGTGACGGATACGCAGTATTTT. Translated, it gives CASSQDLVTDTQYF.

The chain has TRBV12-3 or TRBV12-4 and TRBJ1-3; D gene ambiguous. The germline V and J ends were trimmed by 5 bases and 2 bases, with 7 bases remaining between them. The CDR3 runs 13 residues. CDR3 sequence reads: CASSLRAGNTIYF. The DNA for the CDR3 is TGTGCCAGCAGTCTTCGGGCTGGAAACACCATATATTTT.

J is TRBJ2-1 and V is TRBV5-4; possible D gene TRBD1, 5 bases. This CDR3 has 15 residues. V lost 1 base and J lost 4, with 12 bases in between. The germline V gene has CDR1 SGHNT and CDR2 YYREEE (reference sequence). Here the CDR3 DNA reads TGTGCCAGCAGCTTGAGTATGACAGCATACAATGAGCAGTTCTTC. Protein: CASSLSMTAYNEQFF. Complete variable domain (other parts from reference TRBV5-4 and TRBJ2-1): ETGVTQSPTHLIKTRGQQVTLRCSSQSGHNTVSWYQQALGQGPQFIFQYYREEENGRGNFPPRFSGLQFPNYSSELNVNALELDDSALYLCASSLSMTAYNEQFFGPGTRLTVL.

This chain connects TRBV7-8 to TRBJ2-1; 12 bases are a match to TRBD2. Germline CDR1 SGHVS, CDR2 FQNEAQ. The V and J ends lost 7 bases and 5 bases, in that order; junction bases with no gene match: 3. The CDR3 contains 14 residues. For the CDR3, the DNA is TGTGCCAGCACCCGGACTAGCGGGAACAATGAGCAGTTCTTC. Translation: CASTRTSGNNEQFF.

The J gene is TRBJ2-1, the V gene TRBV7-3, with 11 positions matching TRBD2. V trimming: 6 bases; J trimming: 4 bases; junction bases outside the gene matches: 5. The CDR3 totals 15 residues. Germline CDR1 and CDR2: SGHTA and FQGTGA. The CDR3 loop reads CASRPTSGSYNEQFF. The CDR3 nucleotides read TGTGCCAGCAGGCCTACTAGCGGGAGTTACAATGAGCAGTTCTTC.

A few counts support this clone. V gene TRBV28 combines with J gene TRBJ2-7; TRBD2 agrees at 7 bases. Germline CDR1 is MDHEN and CDR2 is SYDVKM. The V segment lost 5 bases and the J segment 1 base; nucleotides outside the gene matches: 8. This CDR3 is 15 amino acids long. The CDR3 nucleotides read TGTGCCAGCAGTAATCTAGGACTAGAGTCCTACGAGCAGTACTTC. Translating it yields CASSNLGLESYEQYF.

In its sample, this clone was seen once. The chain joins TRBV11-2 to TRBJ2-7, with 10 nucleotides matching TRBD2. This CDR3 is 15 amino acids long. In germline, CDR1 is SGHAT, CDR2 FQNNGV. Losses at the gene ends were 5 bases for V and 3 bases for J; bases not matched to a gene: 7. In nucleotides, the CDR3 is TGTGCCAGCAGCCAACTAGCGGGAAACGTCTACGAGCAGTACTTC. Its protein is CASSQLAGNVYEQYF.

The chain carries TRBV24-1 and TRBJ2-1, with 8 bases that match TRBD2. With 12 bases clipped from V and 10 bases from J, the junction kept 7 bases outside the gene matches. CDR3 length: 11 amino acids. Germline V gene lookup returns CDR1 KGHDR and CDR2 SFDVKD. CDR3 DNA: TGTGCCTCCCAGCGGGGGTACGAGCAGTTCTTC. It translates to CASQRGYEQFF.

The DNA of the CDR3 is TGCAGCGTGACCGGGACTAGCGTCCTCCAAGAGACCCAGTACTTC. It encodes CSVTGTSVLQETQYF. The V and J genes are TRBV29-1 and TRBJ2-5; 10 bases align to TRBD2. V was clipped by 6 bases and J by 1 base; unmatched bases: 8. Germline CDR1 SQVTM, CDR2 ANQGSEA. The CDR3 covers 15 residues.

In this sample, this clone turned up a few times. The gene calls are TRBV5-8 and TRBJ2-2, with D perhaps TRBD1 (5 bases). V dropped 4 bases and J dropped 5 bases, with 12 bases sitting between them. CDR3 size: 14 residues. Germline values: CDR1 SGHTS, CDR2 YDEGEE. CDR3 coding DNA: TGTGCCAGCAGCCCCCGAAGGGGAACCGGGGAGCTGTTTTTT. It translates to CASSPRRGTGELFF.

V and J are TRBV2 and TRBJ1-6; D is undetermined. This CDR3 is 15 amino acids long. In germline, CDR1 is SNHLY, CDR2 FYNNEI. Trimming took 6 bases from V and 0 from J, leaving 9 bases between them. CDR3 DNA: TGTGCCAGCAGCGCAGCTAGCTCCTATAATTCACCCCTCCACTTT. This translates into CASSAASSYNSPLHF. The full variable domain, rest sourced from reference TRBV2 and TRBJ1-6, is EPEVTQTPSHQVTQMGQEVILRCVPISNHLYFYWYRQILGQKVEFLVSFYNNEISEKSEIFDDQFSVERPDGSNFTLKIRSTKLEDSAMYFCASSAASSYNSPLHFGNGTRLTVT.

Details on this clone: A junction boundary mismatches the germline segment, possibly from a read error. This chain joins TRBV7-7 and TRBJ2-6; tentatively, D is TRBD1 (6 bases). The CDR3 is 15 amino acids. Per germline, CDR1 SSHAT and CDR2 FNYEAQ (reference sequence). CDR3 nucleotides: TGTGCTAGCAGCCCAAACAGGGCTGGGGCCAACGTCCTGACTTTC. Its translation is CASSPNRAGANVLTF.

The J gene is TRBJ2-5, the V gene TRBV2; 7 bases match TRBD1. V was clipped by 7 bases and J by 1 base; unmatched bases: 6. CDR3 length: 14 amino acids. The germline V gene has CDR1 SNHLY and CDR2 FYNNEI. The CDR3 sequence is CASTYRGLQETQYF. The CDR3 nucleotides are TGTGCCAGCACCTACAGGGGCCTCCAAGAGACCCAGTACTTC.

The CDR3 here is CASNQGTALGNTIYF. DNA of the CDR3: TGTGCCAGCAACCAGGGGACGGCCCTTGGAAACACCATATATTTT. The chain carries TRBV28 and TRBJ1-3; tentative D call: TRBD1 (6 bases). The germline CDR1 and CDR2 sequences are MDHEN and SYDVKM. Trimming pared 7 bases from V and 3 bases from J, leaving 16 bases between. There are 15 residues in the CDR3.

The rearrangement links TRBV7-3 to TRBJ2-3; 8 positions agree with TRBD2. The CDR3 spans 15 residues. The V segment lost 5 bases and the J segment 3 bases; nucleotides outside the gene matches: 7. In germline, CDR1 is SGHTA, CDR2 FQGTGA. The DNA of the CDR3 is TGTGCCAGCAGCCGAACTAGCGGAGCTACAGATACGCAGTATTTT. Its translation: CASSRTSGATDTQYF. Variable domain in full (rest from reference TRBV7-3 and TRBJ2-3): GAGVSQTPSNKVTEKGKYVELRCDPISGHTALYWYRQSLGQGPEFLIYFQGTGAADDSGLPNDRFFAVRPEGSVSTLKIQRTERGDSAVYLCASSRTSGATDTQYFGPGTRLTVL.

The chain carries TRBV28 and TRBJ2-5; the D gene is possibly TRBD2 (5 bases). Germline V gene lookup returns CDR1 MDHEN and CDR2 SYDVKM. V dropped 5 bases and J dropped 4 bases, with 20 bases sitting between them. CDR3 length equals 16 residues. This chain's CDR3 is CASSPPGGSGLETQYF. CDR3 bases: TGTGCCAGCAGTCCACCAGGTGGGAGTGGGTTAGAGACCCAGTACTTC.

The chain is built from TRBV11-2 and TRBJ2-7; 7 bases align to TRBD1. J gave up 1 base and V 5 bases, and 5 bases lay outside the gene matches. From germline, CDR1 is SGHAT and CDR2 FQNNGV. The CDR3 is 14 residues long. Here the CDR3 DNA reads TGTGCCAGCAGCAGGCAGGGGGTTTCCTACGAGCAGTACTTC. It encodes CASSRQGVSYEQYF.

This rearrangement joins TRBV6-5 to TRBJ2-7, with 12 positions matching TRBD2. The V gene's germline CDR1 is MNHEY and CDR2 SVGAGI. The CDR3 is made up of 15 amino acids. The trim removed 5 bases at V and 7 bases at J, leaving 9 bases unmatched. The CDR3 loop reads CASSTPSGRAWEQYF. CDR3 in DNA: TGTGCCAGCAGTACCCCTAGCGGGAGGGCCTGGGAGCAGTACTTC.

In DNA, the CDR3 is TGTGCCAGCAGTCCCAGAAGATTCGGGGGTACAGATACGCAGTATTTT. Residues: CASSPRRFGGTDTQYF. The V call is TRBV27, the J call TRBJ2-3; D perhaps matches TRBD2 (6 bases). Germline loops: CDR1 MNHEY, CDR2 SMNVEV (reference sequence). The CDR3 is made up of 16 amino acids. The ends were cut back, 5 bases at V and 3 bases at J, with 18 bases in the middle.